This is a list of T cell receptor beta chains from one sample in a study of shared clonotypes between healthy human individuals. Sequencing used immunoSEQ multiplex PCR; TCRdb keeps in-frame clones, though not all of them. The sample holds hundreds of thousands of clones, around 96% seen once. The specimen was naive CD8+ T cells sorted from blood. The receptor set was obtained from a man aged 25 to 45 in good health. The CDR3 runs from the conserved cysteine through the conserved F or W. Fields, in order: D gene, V gene, J gene, clone size, CDR3 DNA, CDR3 protein. D genes are given only for firm matches. Rows may omit the clone size; those that give it use once, few, many or a size class.

TRBD2,TRBV4-1,TRBJ2-7,-,TGCGCCAGCAGCCAAGGGACTAGCTCTTACTACGAGCAGTACTTC,CASSQGTSSYYEQYF
TRBD1,TRBV19,TRBJ2-1,once,TGTGCCAGTAGTATGAGAGGGTTACGGACAGGGGGCATCTATGAGCAGTTCTTC,CASSMRGLRTGGIYEQFF
-,TRBV7-9,TRBJ2-1,-,TGTGCCAGCAGCTTAGTAGGCTCCTACAATGAGCAGTTCTTC,CASSLVGSYNEQFF
-,TRBV27,TRBJ2-3,-,TGTGCCAGCAACCCTACAGGCCCTAGCTTTGCCACAGATACGCAGTATTTT,CASNPTGPSFATDTQYF
TRBD2,TRBV29-1,TRBJ2-1,once,TGCAGCGTTTCCGGACTAGCGGGAGAGGGTGAGCAGTTCTTC,CSVSGLAGEGEQFF
-,TRBV11-2,TRBJ2-7,-,TGTGCCAGCAGCTCGGAGGTCTACCCCTACGAGCAGTACTTC,CASSSEVYPYEQYF
-,TRBV9,TRBJ2-7,-,TGTGCCAGCAGCGTAAGGGGAGAGTACGAGCAGTACTTC,CASSVRGEYEQYF
TRBD2,TRBV7-9,TRBJ2-1,-,TGTGCCAGCAGCTTACCACTAGCGGGTGGCAATGAGCAGTTCTTC,CASSLPLAGGNEQFF
-,TRBV11-3,TRBJ2-1,-,TGTGCCAGCAGCCCCCGGTTGACGGACAATGAGCAGTTCTTC,CASSPRLTDNEQFF
-,TRBV18,TRBJ1-5,once,TGTGCCAGCTCACCCGCAGGAGGACACTATAGCAATCAGCCCCAGCATTTT,CASSPAGGHYSNQPQHF
TRBD1,TRBV4-1,TRBJ2-7,-,TGCGCCAGCAGAAGGACAGGGGGGACCTACGAGCAGTACTTC,CASRRTGGTYEQYF
-,TRBV7-9,TRBJ2-7,-,TGTGCCAGCAGCCCCGGGACGAGGGAGCAGTACTTC,CASSPGTREQYF
-,TRBV4-1,TRBJ2-2,-,TGCGCCAGCAGCCAAGAAGCAGGGCCCAGCGGGGAGCTGTTTTTT,CASSQEAGPSGELFF
-,TRBV11-3,TRBJ2-6,once,TGTGCCAGCAGCCCGGGCGCCTCTGGGGCCAACGTCCTGACTTTC,CASSPGASGANVLTF
-,TRBV5-1,TRBJ2-7,few,TGCGCCAGCAGCTTAGACATCTCCTACGAGCAGTACTTC,CASSLDISYEQYF
TRBD2,TRBV28,TRBJ2-3,-,TGTGCCAGCAGCCTGCTAGCGGGGGCTAGCACAGATACGCAGTATTTT,CASSLLAGASTDTQYF
TRBD1,TRBV25-1,TRBJ2-7,-,TGTGCCAGCCGGGACAGGGGGCCTGAGTACGAGCAGTACTTC,CASRDRGPEYEQYF
-,TRBV7-9,TRBJ2-7,-,TGTGCCAGCAGTCCCAGCGGTCCCTCCTACGAGCAGTACTTC,CASSPSGPSYEQYF
-,TRBV4-1,TRBJ2-6,-,TGCGCCAGCAGCCTCTCTGGGGCCAACGTCCTGACTTTC,CASSLSGANVLTF
TRBD1,TRBV7-9,TRBJ2-7,-,TGTGCCAGCAGCCGCCCGGGGACAGTAACCTACGAGCAGTACTTC,CASSRPGTVTYEQYF
-,TRBV7-8,TRBJ2-5,-,TGTGCCAGCAGCAACACCCCAGGAGGGTACCGGCAGACCCAGTACTTC,CASSNTPGGYRQTQYF
TRBD1,TRBV7-8,TRBJ1-2,-,TGTGCCAGCAGCTTAAGTTTTACAGGGGATGGCTACACCTTC,CASSLSFTGDGYTF
-,TRBV7-7,TRBJ2-2,-,TGTGCTAGCAGCTTAGACGCCGGGAACACCGGGGAGCTGTTTTTT,CASSLDAGNTGELFF
-,TRBV7-9,TRBJ2-5,-,TGTGCCAGCAGCCAATCTGGGAACCAAGAGACCCAGTACTTC,CASSQSGNQETQYF
-,TRBV9,TRBJ1-2,-,TGTGCCAGCAGCTCACCCTCGACAGGAAGCTACACCTTC,CASSSPSTGSYTF
TRBD2,TRBV6-6,TRBJ2-7,-,TGTGCCAGCAGTCAGACCGGGACGGGAGGTGGCGAGCAGTACTTC,CASSQTGTGGGEQYF
-,TRBV7-9,TRBJ2-1,once,TGTGCCAGCAGCCGGACCCTGTCCTACAATGAGCAGTTCTTC,CASSRTLSYNEQFF
-,TRBV9,TRBJ2-2,few,TGTGCCAGCAGGAACACCGGGGAGCTGTTTTTT,CASRNTGELFF
-,TRBV27,TRBJ2-5,-,TGTGCCAGCAGTTCCGGCAGGACACAAGAGACCCAGTACTTC,CASSSGRTQETQYF
-,TRBV27,TRBJ1-5,-,TGTGCCAGCAGCTTCAAGGGGGGGAATCAGCCCCAGCATTTT,CASSFKGGNQPQHF
-,TRBV7-9,TRBJ2-1,once,TGTGCCAGCAGCTTAGGGGAGAGGTACAATGAGCAGTTCTTC,CASSLGERYNEQFF
-,TRBV5-6,TRBJ2-3,-,TGTGCCAGCAGCCTGCGGACTGGCGGCACAGATACGCAGTATTTT,CASSLRTGGTDTQYF
-,TRBV4-3,TRBJ2-1,-,TGCGCCAGCAGCCAAGATCTCGCTAGTTACAATGAGCAGTTCTTC,CASSQDLASYNEQFF
TRBD1,TRBV27,TRBJ1-3,-,TGTGCCAGCAGTGAAGGGGGCGGGATCTCTGGAAACACCATATATTTT,CASSEGGGISGNTIYF
-,TRBV27,TRBJ1-2,-,TGTGCCAGCAGAACACAGGGATTGCCCCATGGCTACACCTTC,CASRTQGLPHGYTF
TRBD2,TRBV9,TRBJ2-2,-,TGTGCCAGCAGCACCAGACTAGCGCCTTCGAACACCGGGGAGCTGTTTTTT,CASSTRLAPSNTGELFF
TRBD2,TRBV15,TRBJ2-5,-,TGTGCCACCAGCAGCCCTCTAGTCGGGACTAGACAAGAGACCCAGTACTTC,CATSSPLVGTRQETQYF
TRBD1,TRBV7-2,TRBJ1-1,once,TGTGCCAGCAACCCAGACAGGGGCACTGAAGCTTTCTTT,CASNPDRGTEAFF
-,TRBV29-1,TRBJ2-7,-,TGCAGCGTTGCTCGGGCGACCTACGAGCAGTACTTC,CSVARATYEQYF
TRBD2,TRBV7-3,TRBJ2-2,once,TGTGCCAGCAGCTTAGGTCTGCGTGCGGGAGAAGGAAGAACCGGGGAGCTGTTTTTT,CASSLGLRAGEGRTGELFF
-,TRBV10-3,TRBJ1-2,-,TGTGCCATCACCGAGGGGGGGGTTGGCTATGGCTACACCTTC,CAITEGGVGYGYTF
-,TRBV10-1,TRBJ2-3,once,TGCGCCAGCGGAGACAGCACAGATACGCAGTATTTT,CASGDSTDTQYF
TRBD1,TRBV9,TRBJ2-1,-,TGTGCCAGCAGCAAATGGGACAGGGCAAATGAGCAGTTCTTC,CASSKWDRANEQFF
-,TRBV7-9,TRBJ2-1,-,TGTGCCAGCAGGGATCGCCGGGGGAGCGGACTCCCCAATGAGCAGTTCTTC,CASRDRRGSGLPNEQFF
-,TRBV27,TRBJ2-1,-,TGTGCCAGCAGCCCGCTGGGTGCGCCAGCAGGAAATAATGAGCAGTTCTTC,CASSPLGAPAGNNEQFF
-,TRBV9,TRBJ2-1,-,TGTGCCAGCAGCGTATCAGGGACCTCAGCCTACAATGAGCAGTTCTTC,CASSVSGTSAYNEQFF
-,TRBV5-6,TRBJ2-7,-,TGTGCCAGCAGCTTGAGCAGGGACGAGCAGTACTTC,CASSLSRDEQYF
-,TRBV10-3,TRBJ1-2,-,TGTGCCATCAGTGAGAATCAGGCGGACTATGGCTACACCTTC,CAISENQADYGYTF
-,TRBV4-2,TRBJ2-7,-,TGTGCCAGCAGCCAAGCTGGGTTTAAGTACGAGCAGTACTTC,CASSQAGFKYEQYF
TRBD2,TRBV7-6,TRBJ2-2,-,TGTGCCAGCAGCTGGGGACTAGCGGGAGCTAACACCGGGGAGCTGTTTTTT,CASSWGLAGANTGELFF
TRBD1,TRBV10-3,TRBJ2-1,-,TGTGCCATCAGTGAGTCTGGAGACAGGGGGATCCATGAGCAGTTCTTC,CAISESGDRGIHEQFF
-,TRBV10-2,TRBJ2-7,few,TGCGCCAGCACCATAGACAGGTTTTACGAGCAGTACTTC,CASTIDRFYEQYF
TRBD2,TRBV25-1,TRBJ2-7,-,TGTGCCAGCAGTGACTCTGCTAGCGGGATAAACTCCTACGAGCAGTACTTC,CASSDSASGINSYEQYF
-,TRBV11-2,TRBJ1-5,-,TGTGCCAGCAGTCGCACACCAGGTTCCAATCAGCCCCAGCATTTT,CASSRTPGSNQPQHF
-,TRBV29-1,TRBJ2-6,once,TGCAGCGTTGAAGATCCAGTGGGAGGGGCCAACGTCCTGACTTTC,CSVEDPVGGANVLTF
-,TRBV5-1,TRBJ2-7,once,TGCGCCAGCAGCTCCAGCTCCTACGAGCAGTACTTC,CASSSSSYEQYF
TRBD2,TRBV7-9,TRBJ2-2,-,TGTGCCAGCAGCTTAATCGCGGGAGTTCCCACCGGGGAGCTGTTTTTT,CASSLIAGVPTGELFF
TRBD1,TRBV27,TRBJ1-1,-,TGTGCCAGCAGTATTCAGGTGCAGGGGGATGAAGCTTTCTTT,CASSIQVQGDEAFF
TRBD2,TRBV4-3,TRBJ2-3,-,TGCGCCAGCAGCCAAGGGAGCGGGATCAGTACAGATACGCAGTATTTT,CASSQGSGISTDTQYF